This section outlines one TCR beta chain sequence together with its context. The data are from a study of blood T cell repertoires in COVID-19. About the study: COVID-19 samples collected from the United States, Italy and Spain covered acute and convalescent phases. PBMCs, B-cell-depleted T cells, or T cells were the source of the cDNA or gDNA that made up the material.

The CDR3 has 15 amino acids. Looked up from germline, CDR1 is MNHEY and CDR2 is SVGAGI. Between the trimmed V and J ends, which lost 6 bases and 0 bases, there was a span of 12 bases. Original processing methods: The authors estimated nucleated cell counts from reference gene primer amplification. TCRdb keeps only in-frame clones here, not all; method: immunoSEQ multiplex PCR. V, J and clone size reflect that table, while D and trimming were determined from the DNA. The data contain approximately 110,000 clones, about two thirds of them singletons. The receptor's source is a human donor with acute or convalescent COVID-19. The donor label of this sample is uncertain. The J gene is TRBJ2-1, the V gene TRBV6-5, with D uncertain. The sequenced sample consisted of peripheral blood. The CDR3 spells CASSRQLSSYNEQFF. DNA for the CDR3: TGTGCCAGCAGCCGACAATTGAGCTCCTACAATGAGCAGTTCTTC.